The entry below gives a single TCR beta chain sequence along with its context. This sample also contains other DNA sequences that code for the same CDR3. The CDR3 runs 12 residues. CDR1 GTSNPN and CDR2 SVGIG come from the germline V gene (reference sequence). J was trimmed by 5 bases and V by 0 bases; bases with no gene match: 1. These data originate in a study of blood T cell repertoires in COVID-19. On the study more broadly: There were acute and convalescent COVID-19 samples, and they came from the United States, Italy and Spain. T cells, B-cell-depleted T cells, or PBMCs provided the cDNA or gDNA that served as material.

TCRdb keeps only in-frame clones here, not all; method: immunoSEQ multiplex PCR. The table records 150,000 to 250,000 clones, 94% of them present only once. Sequencing was performed on peripheral blood. The chain joins TRBV30 to TRBJ2-7, with 7 bases identical to TRBD1. The TCR was taken from a man aged 30-40 years with COVID-19, enrolled during active disease. CDR3 DNA sequence: TGTGCCTGGAGTGTACAGGGGCACGAGCAGTACTTC. This gives the protein CAWSVQGHEQYF.